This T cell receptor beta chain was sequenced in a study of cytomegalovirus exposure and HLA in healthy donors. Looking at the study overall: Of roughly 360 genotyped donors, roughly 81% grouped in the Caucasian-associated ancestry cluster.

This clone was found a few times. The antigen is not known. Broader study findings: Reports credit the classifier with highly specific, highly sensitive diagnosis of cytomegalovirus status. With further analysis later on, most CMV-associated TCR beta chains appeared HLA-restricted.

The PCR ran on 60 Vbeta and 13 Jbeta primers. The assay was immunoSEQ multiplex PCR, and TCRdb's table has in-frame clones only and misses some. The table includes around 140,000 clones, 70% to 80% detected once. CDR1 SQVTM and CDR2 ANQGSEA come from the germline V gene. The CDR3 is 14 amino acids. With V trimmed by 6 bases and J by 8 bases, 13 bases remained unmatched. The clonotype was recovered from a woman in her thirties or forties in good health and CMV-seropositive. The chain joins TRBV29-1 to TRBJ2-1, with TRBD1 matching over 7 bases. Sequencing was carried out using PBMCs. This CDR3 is CSVQTGLLRDEQFF. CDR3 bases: TGCAGCGTCCAGACAGGGCTTCTGCGAGATGAGCAGTTCTTC.